Included here is one T cell receptor beta chain sequence, with context. This record comes from a study of blood T cell repertoires in COVID-19. About the research overall: Nucleic acid was either cDNA or gDNA, and it came from T cells, B-cell-depleted T cells, or PBMCs.

As handled by the study authors: Reference gene primer amplification yielded estimated nucleated cell counts. TCRdb's table, derived via immunoSEQ multiplex PCR, lists solely in-frame clones and lacks some. V, J and clone size are taken as reported in that table, and D and trimming were inferred from the DNA itself. Of 470,000 or so clones in the sample, roughly 90% were seen once. The specimen was peripheral blood. This clonotype was obtained from a woman between 25 and 40 years old with acute or convalescent COVID-19.

CDR3 nucleotides: TGTGCCAGCAGCCCCCCGGGGGGCATTGAGCAGTTCTTC. Residues: CASSPPGGIEQFF. The rearrangement uses TRBV5-5 and TRBJ2-1; a possible D gene is TRBD2 (7 bases). Trimming pared 4 bases from V and 9 bases from J, leaving 14 bases between. Germline CDR1 reads SGHKS; CDR2 reads YYEKEE (reference sequence). The length of the CDR3 is 13 residues.